This T cell receptor (beta chain) was documented in a study of STAT5B mutations in CD4+ large granular lymphocyte leukemia. Findings of the study overall: CD4-sorted patient repertoires seemed more clonal than healthy CD4+ repertoires.

Generated by immunoSEQ multiplex PCR, the TCRdb table keeps only in-frame clones and is missing some. The table records about 40,000 clones, about 88% of them present only once. About this clone: Its antigen is unidentified.

V was clipped by 7 bases and J by 2 bases, with 17 bases between them. This CDR3 has 15 residues. CDR1 ENHRY and CDR2 SYGVKD come from the germline V gene. The receptor's source is a human donor in good health. The genes are TRBV10-3 and TRBJ1-2, with a tentative D call TRBD1 (6 bases). Sample: CD4+ T cells from blood buffy coats. CDR3 sequence (DNA): TGTGCCATCACTCAGGAGGGGGGCGCGAACTATGGCTACACCTTC. It yields the protein CAITQEGGANYGYTF.